The clone carrying this T cell receptor beta chain was observed a few times. The sample is drawn from a study of blood T cell repertoires in COVID-19. Across the study: The study drew acute and convalescent COVID-19 samples from the United States, Italy and Spain.

CDR3 length: 12 residues. J lost 8 bases, V lost 3 bases, and 3 bases had no gene match. The method was immunoSEQ multiplex PCR; TCRdb's version includes in-frame clones alone and lacks a portion of them. The sample shows approximately 220,000 clones, approximately 91% of them seen only once. The source is a man aged 35 to 55 with acute or convalescent COVID-19. The chain is built from TRBV12-3 or TRBV12-4 and TRBJ1-1; 7 nucleotides line up with TRBD1. Sequencing input: peripheral blood. CDR3 nucleotide sequence: TGTGCCAGCAGTTTCACAGGGGCAGAAGCTTTCTTT. Its protein is CASSFTGAEAFF.